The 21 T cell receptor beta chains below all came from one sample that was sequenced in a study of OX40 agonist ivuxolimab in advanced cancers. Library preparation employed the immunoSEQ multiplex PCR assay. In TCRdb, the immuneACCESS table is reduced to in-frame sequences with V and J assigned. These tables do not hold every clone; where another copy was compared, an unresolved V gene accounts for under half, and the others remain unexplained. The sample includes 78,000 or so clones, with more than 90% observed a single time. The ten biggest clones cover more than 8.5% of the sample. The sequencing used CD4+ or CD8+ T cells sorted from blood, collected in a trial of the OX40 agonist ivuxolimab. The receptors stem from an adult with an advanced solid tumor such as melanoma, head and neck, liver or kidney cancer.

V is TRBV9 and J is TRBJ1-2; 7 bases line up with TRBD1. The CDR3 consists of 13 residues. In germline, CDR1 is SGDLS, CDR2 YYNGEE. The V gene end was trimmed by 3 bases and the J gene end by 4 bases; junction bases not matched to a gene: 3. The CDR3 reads CASSGGQAYGYTF. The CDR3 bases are TGTGCCAGCAGCGGCGGACAGGCCTATGGCTACACCTTC.

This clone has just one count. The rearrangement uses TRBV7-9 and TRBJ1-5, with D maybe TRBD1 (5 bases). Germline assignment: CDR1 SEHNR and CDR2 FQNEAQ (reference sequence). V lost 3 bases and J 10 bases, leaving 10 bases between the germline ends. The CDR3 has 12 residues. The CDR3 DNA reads TGTGCCAGCAGCTTGCAGGGACCCCCCCAGCATTTT. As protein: CASSLQGPPQHF.

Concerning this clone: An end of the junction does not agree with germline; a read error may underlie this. In DNA form, the CDR3 reads TGTGCCAGCAGCCTAGGGTCGGTGAGTAATGAGCAGTTCTTC. Translated, it gives CASSLGSVSNEQFF. The chain combines TRBV13 with TRBJ2-1; D remains unclear. There are 14 residues in the CDR3. CDR1 and CDR2 from the germline V gene are PRHDT and FYEKMQ (reference sequence).

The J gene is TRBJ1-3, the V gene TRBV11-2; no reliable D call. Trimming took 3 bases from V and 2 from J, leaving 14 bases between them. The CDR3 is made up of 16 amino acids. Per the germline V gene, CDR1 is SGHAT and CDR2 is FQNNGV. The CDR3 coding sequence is TGTGCCAGCAGCTTCAGTAGTCAGTACACTGGAAACACCATATATTTT. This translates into CASSFSSQYTGNTIYF.

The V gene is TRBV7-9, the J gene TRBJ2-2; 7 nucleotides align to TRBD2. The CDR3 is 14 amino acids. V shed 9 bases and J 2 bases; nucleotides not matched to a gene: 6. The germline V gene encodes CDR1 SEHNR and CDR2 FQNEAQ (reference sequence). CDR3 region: CASQGTINTGELFF. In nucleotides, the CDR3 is TGTGCCAGTCAAGGGACTATAAACACCGGGGAGCTGTTTTTT.

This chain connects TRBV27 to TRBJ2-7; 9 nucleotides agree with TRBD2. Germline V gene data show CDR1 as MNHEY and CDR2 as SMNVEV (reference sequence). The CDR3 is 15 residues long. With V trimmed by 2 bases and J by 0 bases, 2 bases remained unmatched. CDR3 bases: TGTGCCAGCAGTTTAGGCGGGGGGGGCTCCTACGAGCAGTACTTC. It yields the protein CASSLGGGGSYEQYF.

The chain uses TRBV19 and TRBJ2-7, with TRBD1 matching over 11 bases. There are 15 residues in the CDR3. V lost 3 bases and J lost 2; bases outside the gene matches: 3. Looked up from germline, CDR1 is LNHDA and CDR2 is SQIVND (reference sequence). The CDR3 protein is CASSIPDRGPYEQYF. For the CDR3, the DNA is TGTGCCAGTAGTATCCCGGACAGGGGGCCCTACGAGCAGTACTTC.

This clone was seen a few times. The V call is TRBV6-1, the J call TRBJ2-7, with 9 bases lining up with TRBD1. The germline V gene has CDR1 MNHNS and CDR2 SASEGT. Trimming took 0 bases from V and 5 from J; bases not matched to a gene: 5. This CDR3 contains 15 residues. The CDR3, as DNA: TGTGCCAGCAGTGAAGCACCGTGGGACAGGGACGAGCAGTACTTC. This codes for CASSEAPWDRDEQYF.

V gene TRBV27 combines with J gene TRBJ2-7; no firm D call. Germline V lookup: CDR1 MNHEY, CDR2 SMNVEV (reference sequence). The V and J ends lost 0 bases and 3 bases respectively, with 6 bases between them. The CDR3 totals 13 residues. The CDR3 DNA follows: TGTGCCAGCAGTTTATCAATGAGCTACGAGCAGTACTTC. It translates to CASSLSMSYEQYF.

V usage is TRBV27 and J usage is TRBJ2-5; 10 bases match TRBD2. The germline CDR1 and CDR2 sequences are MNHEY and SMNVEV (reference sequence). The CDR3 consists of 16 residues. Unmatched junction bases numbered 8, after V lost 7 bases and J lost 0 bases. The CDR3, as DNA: TGTGCCAGCAAACTAGCGGGGCCTCAGTACCAAGAGACCCAGTACTTC. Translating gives CASKLAGPQYQETQYF.

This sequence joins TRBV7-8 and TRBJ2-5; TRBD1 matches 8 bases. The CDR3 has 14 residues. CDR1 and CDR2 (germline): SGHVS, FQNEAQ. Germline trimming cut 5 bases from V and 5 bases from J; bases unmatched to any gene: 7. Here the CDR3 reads CASSQTGDGETQYF. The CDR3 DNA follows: TGTGCCAGCAGCCAGACAGGGGATGGGGAGACCCAGTACTTC. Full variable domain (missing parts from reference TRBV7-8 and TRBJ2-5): GAGVSQSPRYKVAKRGQDVALRCDPISGHVSLFWYQQALGQGPEFLTYFQNEAQLDKSGLPSDRFFAERPEGSVSTLKIQRTQQEDSAVYLCASSQTGDGETQYFGPGTRLLVL.

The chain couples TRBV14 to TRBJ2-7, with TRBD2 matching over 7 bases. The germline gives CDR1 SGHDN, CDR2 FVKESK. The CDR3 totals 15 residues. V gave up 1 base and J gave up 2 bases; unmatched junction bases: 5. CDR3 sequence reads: CASSQGGGPPYEQYF. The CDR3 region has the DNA TGTGCCAGCAGCCAAGGCGGGGGTCCTCCCTACGAGCAGTACTTC.

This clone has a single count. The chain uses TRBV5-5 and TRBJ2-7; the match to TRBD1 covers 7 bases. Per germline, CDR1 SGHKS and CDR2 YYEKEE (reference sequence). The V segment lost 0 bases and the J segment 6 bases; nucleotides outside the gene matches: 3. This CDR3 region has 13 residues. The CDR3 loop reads CASSLGQGGEQYF. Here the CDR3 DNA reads TGTGCCAGCAGCTTGGGACAGGGCGGCGAGCAGTACTTC.

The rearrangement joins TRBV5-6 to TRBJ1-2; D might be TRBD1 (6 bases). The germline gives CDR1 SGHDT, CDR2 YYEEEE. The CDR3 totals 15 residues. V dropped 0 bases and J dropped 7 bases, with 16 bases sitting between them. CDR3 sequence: CASSLALQGRSGYTF. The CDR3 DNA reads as TGTGCCAGCAGCTTGGCCCTACAGGGTAGGAGTGGCTACACCTTC.

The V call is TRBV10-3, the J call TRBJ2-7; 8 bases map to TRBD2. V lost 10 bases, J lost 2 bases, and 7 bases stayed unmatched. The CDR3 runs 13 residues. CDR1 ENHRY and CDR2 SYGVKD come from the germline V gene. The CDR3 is CATGLAGTYEQYF. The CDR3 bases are TGTGCCACCGGGCTAGCGGGCACCTACGAGCAGTACTTC.

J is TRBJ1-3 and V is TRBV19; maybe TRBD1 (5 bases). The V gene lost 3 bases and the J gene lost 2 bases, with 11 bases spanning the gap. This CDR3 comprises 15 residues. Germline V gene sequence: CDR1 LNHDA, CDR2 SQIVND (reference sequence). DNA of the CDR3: TGTGCCAGTAGTATTGTCCAGGGCCCTGGAAACACCATATATTTT. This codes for CASSIVQGPGNTIYF.

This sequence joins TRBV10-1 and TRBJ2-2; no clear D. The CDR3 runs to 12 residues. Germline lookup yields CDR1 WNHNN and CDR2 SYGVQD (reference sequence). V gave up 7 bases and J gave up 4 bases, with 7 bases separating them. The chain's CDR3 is CASTAPTGELFF. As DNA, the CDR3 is TGCGCCAGCACAGCGCCCACCGGGGAGCTGTTTTTT.

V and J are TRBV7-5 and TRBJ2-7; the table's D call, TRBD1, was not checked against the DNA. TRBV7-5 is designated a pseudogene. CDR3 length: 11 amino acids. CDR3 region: CARSFTYEQYF. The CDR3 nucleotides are TGTGCCAGAAGCTTCACCTACGAGCAGTACTTC.

The CDR3 nucleotides read TGTGCCAGCAGTGAAACAGGGGGCTCCTACGAGCAGTACTTC. This sequence encodes CASSETGGSYEQYF. The V and J genes are TRBV6-4 and TRBJ2-7; TRBD1 matches at 8 bases. The trim removed 3 bases at V and 0 bases at J, leaving 1 base unmatched. Per germline, CDR1 MRHNA and CDR2 SNTAGT. This CDR3 is built from 14 residues.

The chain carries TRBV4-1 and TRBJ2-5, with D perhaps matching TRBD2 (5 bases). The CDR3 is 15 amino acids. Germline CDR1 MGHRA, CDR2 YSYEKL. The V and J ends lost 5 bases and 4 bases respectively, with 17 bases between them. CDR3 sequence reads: CASSSPPSGRETQYF. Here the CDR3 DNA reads TGCGCCAGCAGCTCCCCTCCGAGCGGACGAGAGACCCAGTACTTC.

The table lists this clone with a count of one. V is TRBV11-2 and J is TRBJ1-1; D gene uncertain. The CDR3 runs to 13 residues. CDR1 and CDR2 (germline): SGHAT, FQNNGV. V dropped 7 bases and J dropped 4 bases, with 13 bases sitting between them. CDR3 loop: CASKLEWGTEAFF. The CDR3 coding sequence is TGTGCCAGCAAGTTAGAATGGGGCACTGAAGCTTTCTTT.